This T cell receptor (beta chain) was found in a study of blood T cell repertoires in COVID-19. Data came from immunoSEQ multiplex PCR; TCRdb stores just in-frame clones and leaves some out. The sample records about 250,000 clones, 70% to 85% being singletons. The CDR3 covers 14 residues. CDR1 and CDR2 (germline): MDHEN, SYDVKM. With 5 bases clipped from V and 3 bases from J, the junction kept 6 bases outside the gene matches. About this clone: Other DNA sequences in the same sample also yield this CDR3.

The receptor comes from a human donor with COVID-19, enrolled during active disease. The donor label of this sample is uncertain. Input material: peripheral blood. This chain uses TRBV28 with TRBJ2-7; 8 bases are shared with TRBD1. The chain's CDR3 is CASSRTGQSYEQYF. The CDR3, as DNA: TGTGCCAGCAGTCGGACAGGGCAGAGCTACGAGCAGTACTTC.